The sequence of this T cell receptor beta chain was determined in a study of shared clonotypes between healthy human individuals. On the study more broadly: Donors had three CD4 naive, three CD4 memory, two CD8 naive and one CD8 memory plate apiece. Study-wide points: Genetic and exposure-history diversity was limited by the few donors. Expectations were that clonotype sharing among donors would be affected by sequencing depth.

Naive CD8 cells comprised CD45RO-negative, CCR7-positively selected cells, excluding terminally differentiated effector memory CD45RA+ cells. Measured with immunoSEQ multiplex PCR; TCRdb has only the in-frame clones, and not every one. The sample has millions of clones; about 95% are singletons. Germline-derived CDR1 and CDR2 are SGHVS and FNYEAQ. This CDR3 is 15 amino acids long. V lost 1 base, J lost 2 bases, and 11 bases lay in between. As to this clone: Its cognate antigen is unknown.

The sample was naive CD8+ T cells sorted from blood. The V call is TRBV7-6, the J call TRBJ1-2; maybe TRBD1 (6 bases). The origin of this receptor is a man between 18 and 35 years old in good health. In DNA, the CDR3 is TGTGCCAGCAGCTTAGATGCAGGGGAAAACTATGGCTACACCTTC. Its translation is CASSLDAGENYGYTF.